By share, the clone carrying this T cell receptor (beta chain) ranks as medium-sized. What it binds is unknown. All patients were untreated before thyroid surgery. These data originate in a study of metastatic and nonmetastatic thyroid tumors. About the research overall: Comparison of repertoires was carried out across blood and tumor or nodule tissue from malignant and benign thyroid patients. General study results and limits: The study reportedly found significantly higher TCR beta diversity in malignant thyroid tumors than benign nodules, in blood and tumor.

TCRdb re-clonotyped the PCR reads through MiXCR. Found here are roughly 30,000 clones, approximately 15% of them singletons; the top ten hold 5.5% to 7.5%. The germline V gene has CDR1 LNHDA and CDR2 SQIVND (reference sequence). CDR3 length: 15 amino acids. V shed 5 bases, J shed 1 base, and the junction held 6 bases outside the gene matches. This TCR came from a female donor with papillary thyroid cancer or a benign thyroid nodule (not recorded which). Some clones in this sample may be carry-over from other donors' samples. Specimen: blood. The chain employs TRBV19 and TRBJ2-7, with 9 bases fitting TRBD2. CDR3 coding DNA: TGTGCCAGTAGTGCACAAGCGGGAGGTTCCTACGAGCAGTACTTC. Protein: CASSAQAGGSYEQYF.